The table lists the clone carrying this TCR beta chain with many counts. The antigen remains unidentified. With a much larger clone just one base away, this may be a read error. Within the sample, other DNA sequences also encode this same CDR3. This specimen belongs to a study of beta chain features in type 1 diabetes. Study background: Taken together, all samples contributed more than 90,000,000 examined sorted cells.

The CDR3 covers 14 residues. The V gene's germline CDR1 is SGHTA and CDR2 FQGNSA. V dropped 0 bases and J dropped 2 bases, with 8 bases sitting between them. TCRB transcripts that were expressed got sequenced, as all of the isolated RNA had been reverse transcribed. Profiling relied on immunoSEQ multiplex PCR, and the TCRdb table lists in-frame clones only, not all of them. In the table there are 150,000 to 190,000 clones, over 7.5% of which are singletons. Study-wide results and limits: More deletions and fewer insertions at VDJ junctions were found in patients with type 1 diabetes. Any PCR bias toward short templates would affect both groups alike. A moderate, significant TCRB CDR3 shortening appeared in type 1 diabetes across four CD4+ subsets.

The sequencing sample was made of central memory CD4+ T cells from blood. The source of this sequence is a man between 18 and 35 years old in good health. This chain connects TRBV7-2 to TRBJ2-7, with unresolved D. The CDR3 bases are TGTGCCAGCAGCTTAGCGGCAGGCGCCTACGAGCAGTACTTC. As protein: CASSLAAGAYEQYF.